This T cell receptor (beta chain) originates from a study of tumor-infiltrating lymphocytes in oesophageal squamous cell carcinoma (dated by TCRdb to the mid-2010s). Library method: PCR. Instrument used: Illumina HiSeq 2000. TCRdb reanalyzed the raw reads on its own, using fastp at Q25 for trimming and MiXCR for clone calling, and kept in-frame beta chains. Identical CDR3 proteins give one entry, which carries the most common genes and DNA. This sample has some 9,900 distinct CDR3 sequences in its table, and approximately 50% of those were observed once. Jointly, the top ten make up 35% to 45% of the sample. This clonotype is described as medium-sized (0.01 to 0.1%). Its antigen remains unidentified. Per-base qualities were not stored, and no clone one base away is much larger. Sequences KGHDR (CDR1) and SFDVKD (CDR2) are obtained from the germline V gene. The V and J ends are trimmed by 4 bases and 4 bases, leaving 9 bases between them. Counted from cysteine to phenylalanine, this CDR3 has 13 amino acids. The read is trimmed to its CDR3 DNA, 39 bases read in frame from base 1.

The sequence is built from TRBV24-1 and TRBJ1-2, and perhaps TRBD1 as D gene, on 5 matching bases. The source of this sequence is a female donor with esophageal squamous cell carcinoma. Input material: esophageal tumor tissue. The CDR3 in this case is CATSDRQTYGYTF. The nucleotide sequence reads TGTGCCACCAGTGACCGACAGACCTATGGCTACACCTTC.